These T cell receptor beta chains were read from a single sample in a study of response to subunit inactivated influenza vaccine. TCRdb passed the RT-PCR reads through MiXCR, listing each CDR3 protein once. The table has about 620,000 distinct CDR3 sequences, 11% seen once; the top ten hold more than 9.5%. These data are also associated with another study on T cells expressing NK-cell markers.

The starting material was PBMCs from blood, obtained on the day of vaccination. These receptors all stem from a man aged 45 to 65 who received an inactivated influenza vaccine. Each CDR3 is given with its conserved first and last residue. The order of the fields is V gene, clone size, J gene, D gene, CDR3 DNA, CDR3 protein. D genes are given only for firm matches. A clone size is listed for some rows: how often the clone was seen (once, few, many), or a class if it is expanded.

TRBV19	many	TRBJ1-5	.	TGTGCCAGTACGGTGGGAAAACACAATCAGCCCCAGCATTTT	CASTVGKHNQPQHF
TRBV29-1	few	TRBJ2-2	.	TGCAGCGTCTCCCTTTATCACGGGGAGCTGTTTTTT	CSVSLYHGELFF
TRBV29-1	few	TRBJ2-7	TRBD2	TGCAGCGTTGAAGTCTCTGGCGGGAGTGGCGAGCAGTACTTC	CSVEVSGGSGEQYF
TRBV5-1	.	TRBJ2-4	.	TGCGCCAGCAGCACCATACCCGGGATAGCCAAAAACATTCAGTACTTC	CASSTIPGIAKNIQYF
TRBV20-1	few	TRBJ2-7	TRBD1	TGCAGTGCGGGGGGACAGGGAATCGAGCAGTACTTC	CSAGGQGIEQYF
TRBV28	few	TRBJ1-5	.	TGTGCCAGCAGTTCCACGGATCAGCCCCAGCATTTT	CASSSTDQPQHF
TRBV24-1	.	TRBJ2-5	TRBD1	TGTGCCACCAGTGGGGACAGAGAGACCCAGTACTTC	CATSGDRETQYF
TRBV5-1	few	TRBJ1-1	TRBD1	TGCGCCAGCAGCTTGGCGCGGACAGGGAGGATGAACACTGAAGCTTTCTTT	CASSLARTGRMNTEAFF
TRBV5-1	few	TRBJ2-7	.	TGCGCCAGCAGCGGACCTATAAGGGGGACCCTGGGGAGGCAGTACTTC	CASSGPIRGTLGRQYF
TRBV28	.	TRBJ2-3	TRBD1	TGTGCCAGCAGTCCACAGACAGGGGGCCGGAGCACAGATACGCAGTATTTT	CASSPQTGGRSTDTQYF
TRBV3-1	few	TRBJ1-2	.	TGTGCCAGCAGCTCTACCACAGGGCGTTCGGGCTACACCTTC	CASSSTTGRSGYTF
TRBV21-1	few	TRBJ1-1	.	TGTGCCAGCAGCAAAGGCCGAGTTTTGAACACTGAAGCTTTCTTT	CASSKGRVLNTEAFF
TRBV2	few	TRBJ1-5	.	TGTGCCAGCACGGGGGGGCCTGGCAATCAGCCCCAGCATTTT	CASTGGPGNQPQHF
TRBV5-1	.	TRBJ1-1	.	TGCGCCAGCAGAGGGGCATTGAACACTGAAGCTTTCTTT	CASRGALNTEAFF
TRBV20-1	.	TRBJ2-3	.	TGCAGTGCTCCCCAGGGATCCACAGATACGCAGTATTTT	CSAPQGSTDTQYF
TRBV12-3/TRBV12-4	many	TRBJ1-6	.	TGTGCCAGCAGTTTCGGAGATAATTCACCCCTCCACTTT	CASSFGDNSPLHF
TRBV25-1	many	TRBJ2-7	.	TGTGCCAGCAGCCGGGGTTTCGAGCAGTACTTC	CASSRGFEQYF
TRBV27	.	TRBJ2-2	.	TGTGCCAGTGGAGGGAGAAACGGGGAGCTGTTTTTT	CASGGRNGELFF
TRBV18	few	TRBJ2-7	.	TGTGCCAGCTCACCCCCAGGGGAATACGAGCAGTACTTC	CASSPPGEYEQYF
TRBV4-2	many	TRBJ2-5	.	TGTGCCAGCAGCCAAGATCGGGGGGCCGAGACCCAGTACTTC	CASSQDRGAETQYF
TRBV3-1	few	TRBJ1-2	.	TGTGCCAGCAGCCTAACGGGGGTCGATGGCTACACCTTC	CASSLTGVDGYTF
TRBV5-1	few	TRBJ2-5	.	TGCGCCAGCAGCTTCGGAGGGGTGCCCAGGGAGACCCAGTACTTC	CASSFGGVPRETQYF
TRBV28	many	TRBJ2-2	.	TGTGCCAGCAGTTACAGGACCGACGGGGAGCTGTTTTTT	CASSYRTDGELFF
TRBV20-1	.	TRBJ2-3	.	TGCAGTGCTAGCCACAGGACAGCTAGCACAGATACGCAGTATTTT	CSASHRTASTDTQYF
TRBV7-9	.	TRBJ2-4	TRBD1	TGTGCCAGCAGCCGAGTCGGACAGGCCGAGAAAAACATTCAGTACTTC	CASSRVGQAEKNIQYF
TRBV7-9	.	TRBJ2-7	.	TGTGCCAGCGCAGAAGGGAGCTCCTACGAGCAGTACTTC	CASAEGSSYEQYF
TRBV4-1	few	TRBJ1-1	.	TGCGCCAGCAGCCACGGTAGGACGAACACTGAAGCTTTCTTT	CASSHGRTNTEAFF
TRBV7-2	.	TRBJ2-5	TRBD2	TGTGCCAGCAGCTTTGGGTCCCTGTCCGGGAGGGCAGGGACCCAGTACTTC	CASSFGSLSGRAGTQYF
TRBV6-1	few	TRBJ1-1	.	TGTGCCAGCCAAGGGCCTTCTACGGCTTTCTTT	CASQGPSTAFF
TRBV7-3	.	TRBJ2-2	TRBD1	TGTGCCAGCAGCTACGACAGGGCCGGGGAGCTGTTTTTT	CASSYDRAGELFF
TRBV2	.	TRBJ1-2	TRBD1	TGTGCCAGCACCATGACAGGGAATGATGGCTACACCTTC	CASTMTGNDGYTF
TRBV5-1	.	TRBJ2-1	.	TGCGCCAGCAGCTTGAGGACGGAGACCTACAATGAGCAGTTCTTC	CASSLRTETYNEQFF
TRBV21-1	.	TRBJ2-1	.	TGTGCCAGCAGCAAAGATGTGGAGGGCCAAGATGAGCAGTTCTTC	CASSKDVEGQDEQFF
TRBV7-2	.	TRBJ2-5	TRBD2	TGTGCCAGCAGCTTAGTTCGCCTCGCGGGACTAGAAGAGACCCAGTACTTC	CASSLVRLAGLEETQYF
TRBV24-1	few	TRBJ2-5	.	TGTGCCACCAGTGACCCGGGCCAGGCTGAGACCCAGTACTTC	CATSDPGQAETQYF
TRBV20-1	many	TRBJ2-2	TRBD2	TGCAGTGCTGGAACTAGCGGGAGGTCCGGGGAGCTGTTTTTT	CSAGTSGRSGELFF
TRBV5-1	many	TRBJ1-2	.	TGCGCCAGCAGCTTGGAGGGAGCTAACTATGGCTACACCTTC	CASSLEGANYGYTF
TRBV9	few	TRBJ1-3	.	TGTGCCAGCAGTGGGGCCTCTGGAAACACCATATATTTT	CASSGASGNTIYF
TRBV5-5	few	TRBJ2-3	TRBD2	TGTGCCAGCAGCTTGTTGGTGCGGGGGTTAGATACGCAGTATTTT	CASSLLVRGLDTQYF
TRBV28	few	TRBJ2-5	.	TGTGCCAGCAGTTTCGGCGGGGATCGAGAGACCCAGTACTTC	CASSFGGDRETQYF
TRBV5-1	.	TRBJ2-3	.	TGCGCCAGCAGCTTGGAGGGAAGAGGGTCTAGCACAGATACGCAGTATTTT	CASSLEGRGSSTDTQYF